This T cell receptor (beta chain) derives from a study of blood T cell repertoires in COVID-19. The overall study: The United States, Italy and Spain provided the acute and convalescent COVID-19 samples. Nucleic acid was either cDNA or gDNA, and it came from T cells, B-cell-depleted T cells, or PBMCs.

The CDR3 consists of 18 residues. V was clipped by 3 bases and J by 1 base; unmatched bases: 8. Germline loops: CDR1 DFQATT, CDR2 SNEGSKA (reference sequence). Data came from immunoSEQ multiplex PCR; TCRdb stores just in-frame clones and leaves some out. The table lists around 65,000 clones, approximately 91% of them singletons, with approximately 1.6% in the top ten. The clonotype was recovered from a human donor in a cohort sampled during active COVID-19. The chain links TRBV20-1 to TRBJ2-4; 14 positions agree with TRBD2. The sequenced sample was peripheral blood. CDR3 protein: CSASAGLAGVGAKNIQYF. CDR3 nucleotide sequence: TGCAGTGCTAGTGCGGGACTAGCGGGAGTTGGGGCCAAAAACATTCAGTACTTC.